This is a list of T cell receptor beta chains from one sample in a study of T cell repertoires in cytomegalovirus infection. No antigen is known for these receptors. TCRdb re-called the reads with MiXCR, one entry per CDR3 protein. The profile shows 650,000 to 850,000 distinct CDR3 sequences, almost 30% of them singletons. Here the sequenced sample was cultured CD8+ T cells from PBMCs, taken from culture after CMV antigen stimulation. All receptors come from a human donor in good health (CMV status not recorded). Some clones in this sample may be carry-over from other donors' samples. Each CDR3 is given with its conserved first and last residue. The D gene is left open where the match is weak. Expanded clones are given a class, and other clones once, few, many or no size at all.

CASSYSGTSGGASYNEQFF	TGTGCCAGCAGTTACTCCGGGACTAGCGGGGGGGCCTCCTACAATGAGCAGTTCTTC	TRBD2	TRBV6-5	TRBJ2-1	many
CPSTKRGAQETQYF	TGTCCCAGCACCAAACGGGGTGCACAAGAGACCCAGTACTTC	-	TRBV28	TRBJ2-5	-
CASSGRHLQETQYF	TGTGCCAGCAGCGGTAGACACCTTCAAGAGACCCAGTACTTC	-	TRBV9	TRBJ2-5	-
CASSEADRGYATNEKLFF	TGTGCCAGCAGTGAAGCGGACAGGGGATACGCAACTAATGAAAAACTGTTTTTT	TRBD1	TRBV25-1	TRBJ1-4	-
CASSIVRGAGDTEAFF	TGTGCCAGTAGTATAGTTCGGGGGGCCGGAGACACTGAAGCTTTCTTT	-	TRBV19	TRBJ1-1	once
CASSSAPDPRASGGSYNEQFF	TGTGCCAGCAGTTCTGCCCCCGACCCTCGGGCTAGCGGGGGTTCATACAATGAGCAGTTCTTC	TRBD2	TRBV27	TRBJ2-1	-
CASSLAGQLVYNEQFF	TGTGCCAGCAGCTTAGCGGGACAGCTAGTATACAATGAGCAGTTCTTC	TRBD1	TRBV7-9	TRBJ2-1	many
CSARDLTIDSYGYTF	TGCAGTGCTAGAGATCTAACCATTGACAGTTATGGCTACACCTTC	-	TRBV20-1	TRBJ1-2	-
CASGPTTGSYEQYF	TGTGCCAGCGGACCCACGACAGGGTCCTACGAGCAGTACTTC	TRBD1	TRBV28	TRBJ2-7	few
CASSHKGRTGELFF	TGTGCCAGCAGCCATAAGGGTCGCACCGGGGAGCTGTTTTTT	-	TRBV7-9	TRBJ2-2	many
CASGLQGTF	TGTGCCAGCGGACTACAGGGAACCTTC	-	TRBV7-8	TRBJ1-2	few
CATSDSGANEQFF	TGTGCCACCAGTGATAGCGGGGCTAATGAGCAGTTCTTC	TRBD2	TRBV24-1	TRBJ2-1	-
CASSLMFPLAGGYNEQFF	TGTGCCAGCAGCTTAATGTTTCCCCTAGCGGGGGGATACAATGAGCAGTTCTTC	TRBD2	TRBV7-6	TRBJ2-1	-
CASSNDRDPPLHQPQHF	TGTGCCAGTAGTAATGACCGGGACCCCCCTCTCCATCAGCCCCAGCATTTT	-	TRBV19	TRBJ1-5	few
CASSIVVYSNQPQHF	TGTGCCAGTAGTATCGTAGTCTATAGCAATCAGCCCCAGCATTTT	-	TRBV19	TRBJ1-5	once
CASKQGTSQETQYF	TGTGCCAGCAAACAGGGGACTAGCCAAGAGACCCAGTACTTC	-	TRBV28	TRBJ2-5	few
CSARGTSGAGSYNEQFF	TGCAGTGCTAGAGGGACTAGCGGGGCCGGTTCCTACAATGAGCAGTTCTTC	TRBD2	TRBV20-1	TRBJ2-1	-
CASSQAISVYEQYF	TGTGCCAGCAGCCAAGCAATATCAGTTTACGAGCAGTACTTC	-	TRBV14	TRBJ2-7	-
CASSLTWGREAFF	TGCGCCAGCAGCTTGACGTGGGGGCGTGAAGCTTTCTTT	-	TRBV5-1	TRBJ1-1	few
CASREDSAPQETQYF	TGTGCCAGCAGGGAAGACTCCGCCCCGCAAGAGACCCAGTACTTC	-	TRBV7-2	TRBJ2-5	many
CASSLSAGIDTQYF	TGTGCCAGCAGTTTAAGCGCGGGGATAGATACGCAGTATTTT	-	TRBV28	TRBJ2-3	-
CGSSPRSTDTQYF	TGTGGCAGCAGCCCGAGATCGACAGATACGCAGTATTTT	-	TRBV7-9	TRBJ2-3	-
CASSALGLGGREPQHF	TGTGCCAGCAGTGCGCTGGGATTAGGGGGCAGGGAGCCCCAGCATTTT	TRBD1	TRBV6-1	TRBJ1-5	few
CASSASVSRDYGYTF	TGTGCCAGCAGCGCCTCCGTTTCTCGGGACTATGGCTACACCTTC	-	TRBV7-9	TRBJ1-2	-
CASSLGGRSTNTGELFF	TGTGCCAGCAGCTTAGGGGGCAGGAGTACCAACACCGGGGAGCTGTTTTTT	-	TRBV7-6	TRBJ2-2	many
CASNVAGLGTDTQYF	TGTGCCAGCAACGTAGCGGGCCTGGGCACAGATACGCAGTATTTT	TRBD2	TRBV7-9	TRBJ2-3	many
CASSGPRGSSGNTIYF	TGTGCCAGCAGTGGCCCCCGGGGGAGCTCTGGAAACACCATATATTTT	-	TRBV25-1	TRBJ1-3	-
CASSAGHGPAYEQYF	TGTGCCAGTAGTGCCGGACATGGACCTGCCTACGAGCAGTACTTC	-	TRBV19	TRBJ2-7	-
CASSFFPPGVFTDTQYF	TGTGCCAGCAGCTTTTTCCCCCCGGGAGTGTTCACAGATACGCAGTATTTT	-	TRBV11-2	TRBJ2-3	many
CASSLGVRADTQYF	TGTGCCAGCAGCTTGGGGGTACGGGCAGATACGCAGTATTTT	-	TRBV7-2	TRBJ2-3	-
CASSLDRGIGYGYTF	TGTGCCAGCAGTTTGGACAGGGGCATCGGCTATGGCTACACCTTC	TRBD1	TRBV28	TRBJ1-2	few
CASSPLEGSGTEAFF	TGTGCCAGCAGCCCTCTAGAGGGGTCCGGCACTGAAGCTTTCTTT	-	TRBV7-9	TRBJ1-1	many
CASSFPGLAETQYF	TGTGCCAGCAGCTTCCCGGGACTAGCGGAGACCCAGTACTTC	TRBD2	TRBV11-1	TRBJ2-5	few
CATGGGAFF	TGTGCCACAGGGGGTGGAGCTTTCTTT	TRBD1	TRBV6-5	TRBJ1-1	-
CASSLAGQQYF	TGTGCCAGCAGCTTAGCAGGGCAGCAGTACTTC	-	TRBV7-9	TRBJ2-7	-
CASSLLQGAGSPLHF	TGTGCCAGCAGCTTACTACAGGGGGCGGGGTCACCCCTCCACTTT	TRBD1	TRBV7-9	TRBJ1-6	-
CASILGGLQDTQYF	TGTGCCAGCATCTTGGGGGGGCTGCAAGATACGCAGTATTTT	-	TRBV13	TRBJ2-3	-
CASSERVGFSNEQYF	TGTGCCAGCAGTGAAAGGGTAGGGTTTTCCAACGAGCAGTACTTC	-	TRBV6-1	TRBJ2-7	few